Below are 25 T cell receptor beta chains sequenced from a single sample in a study of blood T cells in healthy people across ages. Through a sample-barcoded 5' primer and a J-beta primer mix, a second PCR was run for roughly 6 to 11 cycles. TCRdb re-called the 5' RACE reads with MiXCR, one entry per CDR3 protein. There are 1.5 million to 2 million distinct CDR3 sequences in the sample; approximately 50% occur only once, and less than 2.5% lies in the top ten. Sequencing was performed on blood. The receptors stem from a woman in her thirties or forties in good health.

Only a few counts were recorded for this clonotype. The rearrangement joins TRBV15 to TRBJ1-2; 9 positions match TRBD1. V dropped 3 bases and J dropped 4; count of bases not matched to a gene: 6. From germline, CDR1 is LNHNV and CDR2 YYDKDF (reference sequence). There are 15 residues in the CDR3. The CDR3 is CATSRVDRGSYGYTF. In nucleotides, the CDR3 is TGTGCCACCAGCAGGGTGGACAGGGGATCCTATGGCTACACCTTC.

This clonotype was seen a few times. J is TRBJ1-1 and V is TRBV7-9; D may be TRBD1 (5 bases). The CDR3 extends over 15 amino acids. Trimming pared 0 bases from V and 0 bases from J, leaving 8 bases between. Germline V gene lookup returns CDR1 SEHNR and CDR2 FQNEAQ (reference sequence). CDR3 loop: CASSLAQGLNTEAFF. For the CDR3, the DNA is TGTGCCAGCAGCTTAGCGCAGGGTTTGAACACTGAAGCTTTCTTT.

This chain uses TRBV6-6 with TRBJ2-1; TRBD1 matches 9 bases. V trimming: 7 bases; J trimming: 3 bases; junction bases outside the gene matches: 10. Germline-derived CDR1 and CDR2 are MNHNY and SVGAGI (reference sequence). The CDR3 sequence is 16 residues long. CDR3 sequence: CASKVHGQGNYNEQFF. For the CDR3, the DNA is TGTGCCAGCAAGGTACACGGACAGGGGAACTACAATGAGCAGTTCTTC.

The V gene is TRBV6-2 or TRBV6-3, the J gene TRBJ1-6, with D unclear. There are 14 residues in the CDR3. The germline gives CDR1 MNHEY, CDR2 SVGEGT. Trimming cost V 0 bases and J 9 bases, with 9 bases left between them. CDR3 in amino acids: CASSYSTLPSPLHF. The CDR3 nucleotides read TGTGCCAGCAGTTACTCGACGCTGCCTTCACCCCTCCACTTT.

This clonotype was seen a few times. V usage is TRBV7-2 and J usage is TRBJ2-1, with D possibly being TRBD1 or TRBD2 (7 bases each). V was pared by 5 bases and J by 4 bases, with 18 bases between. The CDR3 has 16 amino acids. Looked up from germline, CDR1 is SGHTA and CDR2 is FQGNSA. The CDR3 nucleotides read TGTGCCAGCAGCCTGCAAGGGGGCGGGGGTTACAATGAGCAGTTCTTC. Its translation is CASSLQGGGGYNEQFF.

This clonotype appeared a few times. This chain links TRBV7-2 with TRBJ2-6; the D is unclear. Trimming took off 8 bases at V and 2 bases at J, with 10 bases between the two ends. Germline loops: CDR1 SGHTA, CDR2 FQGNSA. CDR3 size: 14 residues. The CDR3 here is CASEIAPGANVLTF. The CDR3 DNA sequence: TGTGCCAGCGAAATAGCCCCTGGGGCCAACGTCCTGACTTTC.

The table lists this clonotype with a few counts. The V call is TRBV24-1, the J call TRBJ2-3; possibly TRBD2 for D (6 bases). The CDR3 is 15 residues long. CDR1 and CDR2 (germline): KGHDR, SFDVKD. Trimming took off 0 bases at V and 2 bases at J, with 8 bases between the two ends. In nucleotides, the CDR3 is TGTGCCACCAGTGATTTGCGGGGGTCCACAGATACGCAGTATTTT. Its protein product is CATSDLRGSTDTQYF.

This clonotype was counted a single time. This sequence joins TRBV4-2 and TRBJ1-2, with D perhaps TRBD1 (6 bases). Trimming removed 4 bases from V and 7 bases from J, with 19 bases in between. The CDR3 length is 15 residues. Per germline, CDR1 LGHNA and CDR2 YNFKEQ. CDR3 sequence (DNA): TGTGCCAGCAGCCTCCTTAGGGGGGCAGGCTCTGGCTACACCTTC. This gives the protein CASSLLRGAGSGYTF.

This clonotype was recorded a few times. The CDR3 loop is CASSVPLAGGYTYNEQFF. DNA of the CDR3: TGTGCCAGCAGCGTCCCCTTAGCGGGGGGGTACACTTACAATGAGCAGTTCTTC. The rearrangement joins TRBV9 to TRBJ2-1, with 11 bases that match TRBD2. The length of the CDR3 is 18 residues. V shed 2 bases, J shed 4 bases, and the junction held 11 bases outside the gene matches. CDR1 and CDR2 from the germline V gene are SGDLS and YYNGEE.

V and J are TRBV7-3 and TRBJ2-4; TRBD2 matches 8 bases. Germline trimming cut 2 bases from V and 4 bases from J; bases unmatched to any gene: 10. The CDR3 loop spans 17 amino acids. In germline, CDR1 is SGHTA, CDR2 FQGTGA. CDR3 DNA sequence: TGTGCCAGCAGCTTACCGATGGGTAGCGGGGAAAAAAACATTCAGTACTTC. This translates into CASSLPMGSGEKNIQYF.

This clonotype was seen a handful of times. The V call is TRBV20-1, the J call TRBJ2-7, with 8 nucleotides matching TRBD1. After removal of 0 bases from V and 6 bases from J, the junction contained 10 bases not matched to a gene. The CDR3 has 15 residues. Germline V gene sequence: CDR1 DFQATT, CDR2 SNEGSKA (reference sequence). CDR3 residues: CSARESSAGGTEQYF. The CDR3 DNA follows: TGCAGTGCTAGAGAAAGTTCGGCAGGGGGCACCGAGCAGTACTTC.

This clonotype was detected only a few times. Compared with germline, one end of the junction differs, possibly owing to a read error. The CDR3 spells CASSLELATDTQYF. CDR3 nucleotides: TGCGCCAGCAGCTTAGAACTAGCCACAGATACGCAGTATTTT. V and J are TRBV7-2 and TRBJ2-3; tentative D call: TRBD2 (6 bases). The CDR3 extends over 14 amino acids. The V gene's germline CDR1 is SGHTA and CDR2 FQGNSA.

The chain carries TRBV27 and TRBJ1-5; D ambiguous. The CDR3 consists of 14 residues. V dropped 1 base and J dropped 6 bases, with 10 bases sitting between them. The germline CDR1 and CDR2 sequences are MNHEY and SMNVEV (reference sequence). CDR3 DNA: TGTGCCAGCAGTTTATTACATCGGGGTCAGCCCCAGCATTTT. The encoded protein is CASSLLHRGQPQHF.

The V gene is TRBV6-2 or TRBV6-3, the J gene TRBJ1-5, with 7 bases lining up with TRBD1. V shed 2 bases, J shed 4 bases, and the junction held 2 bases outside the gene matches. CDR3 length: 14 amino acids. CDR1 is MNHEY and CDR2 is SVGEGT in the germline V gene. CDR3: CASSYNRGNQPQHF. DNA for the CDR3: TGTGCCAGCAGTTACAACAGGGGAAATCAGCCCCAGCATTTT.

This chain connects TRBV14 to TRBJ2-1, with D perhaps TRBD1 or TRBD2 (7 bases each). Trimming cost V 4 bases and J 2 bases, with 15 bases left between them. The CDR3 consists of 16 residues. Per germline, CDR1 SGHDN and CDR2 FVKESK. CDR3 residues: CASSPPAGGAYNEQFF. The DNA of the CDR3 is TGTGCCAGCAGCCCCCCCGCAGGGGGGGCCTACAATGAGCAGTTCTTC.

This chain joins TRBV24-1 and TRBJ2-1; TRBD1 aligns across 7 bases. CDR3 length: 14 amino acids. After removal of 8 bases from V and 5 bases from J, the junction contained 8 bases not matched to a gene. Germline V gene data show CDR1 as KGHDR and CDR2 as SFDVKD. In DNA form, the CDR3 reads TGTGCCACCAATGGGGACAGTCGGGACAATGAGCAGTTCTTC. Its protein is CATNGDSRDNEQFF.

A few counts support this clonotype. The chain recombines TRBV6-5 with TRBJ1-4; D perhaps matches TRBD1 (5 bases). This CDR3 region has 15 residues. Trimming shortened V by 6 bases and J by 4 bases, and 15 bases separated the two germline ends. Germline V lookup: CDR1 MNHEY, CDR2 SVGAGI. As DNA, the CDR3 is TGTGCCAGCAGCCTGCTCCAGGGATTTAATGAAAAACTGTTTTTT. It translates to CASSLLQGFNEKLFF.

This clonotype was detected only a few times. V and J are TRBV15 and TRBJ2-1; maybe TRBD2 (5 bases). The germline V and J ends were trimmed by 5 bases and 0 bases, with 11 bases remaining between them. This CDR3 is built from 15 residues. The germline gives CDR1 LNHNV, CDR2 YYDKDF (reference sequence). Written as DNA, the CDR3 is TGTGCCACCAGCGCGGAGGTGAGCTCCTACAATGAGCAGTTCTTC. Its protein is CATSAEVSSYNEQFF.

In this sample, this clonotype turned up a few times. The rearrangement uses TRBV6-6 and TRBJ1-5; 8 nucleotides align to TRBD1. J lost 1 base, V lost 6 bases, and 5 bases had no gene match. The CDR3 has 15 amino acids. Germline V gene sequence: CDR1 MNHNY, CDR2 SVGAGI (reference sequence). CDR3 nucleotides: TGTGCCAGCAGGGAACCAGGGGGCAGCAATCAGCCCCAGCATTTT. Amino acid sequence: CASREPGGSNQPQHF.

This chain uses TRBV14 with TRBJ2-2; D is unclear. There are 16 residues in the CDR3. Looked up from germline, CDR1 is SGHDN and CDR2 is FVKESK. V was trimmed by 0 bases and J by 1 base, leaving 9 bases between them. The CDR3 loop reads CASSQDQSGNTGELFF. In DNA form, the CDR3 reads TGTGCCAGCAGCCAAGATCAAAGTGGGAACACCGGGGAGCTGTTTTTT. Full variable domain (rest looked up from reference TRBV14 and TRBJ2-2): EAGVTQFPSHSVIEKGQTVTLRCDPISGHDNLYWYRRVMGKEIKFLLHFVKESKQDESGMPNNRFLAERTGGTYSTLKVQPAELEDSGVYFCASSQDQSGNTGELFFGEGSRLTVL.

The genes are TRBV28 and TRBJ1-6; 7 bases fit TRBD1. The length of the CDR3 is 16 residues. Germline V gives CDR1 MDHEN, CDR2 SYDVKM. V lost 4 bases to trimming and J lost 7 bases; unmatched junction nucleotides: 10. The CDR3 DNA is TGTGCCAGCAGTTCGAGAACCGGGACAGCAAATTCACCCCTCCACTTT. Translating gives CASSSRTGTANSPLHF.

The V gene is TRBV28, the J gene TRBJ1-1, with D perhaps matching TRBD1 (6 bases). There are 16 residues in the CDR3. Germline CDR1 MDHEN, CDR2 SYDVKM. The V gene lost 10 bases and the J gene lost 7 bases, with 28 bases spanning the gap. The CDR3 protein is CATSDWDLGQSFEAFF. CDR3 DNA sequence: TGTGCCACCTCCGATTGGGACCTAGGACAGAGTTTTGAAGCTTTCTTT.

The rearrangement uses TRBV7-2 and TRBJ2-1; a possible D gene is TRBD2 (5 bases). The CDR3 consists of 14 residues. V was pared by 5 bases and J by 5 bases, with 13 bases between. Germline V gives CDR1 SGHTA, CDR2 FQGNSA. The CDR3 DNA sequence: TGTGCCAGCAGCGTACCTAAGACTAACAATGAGCAGTTCTTC. Protein product: CASSVPKTNNEQFF. Complete variable domain (other parts from reference TRBV7-2 and TRBJ2-1): GAGVSQSPSNKVTEKGKDVELRCDPISGHTALYWYRQSLGQGLEFLIYFQGNSAPDKSGLPSDRFSAERTGGSVSTLTIQRTQQEDSAVYLCASSVPKTNNEQFFGPGTRLTVL.

This chain joins TRBV6-1 and TRBJ2-7, with D maybe TRBD1 (6 bases). V was trimmed by 8 bases and J by 3 bases, leaving 11 bases between them. In germline, CDR1 is MNHNS, CDR2 SASEGT. CDR3 size: 12 residues. Here the CDR3 reads CASRTDIYEQYF. The DNA for the CDR3 is TGTGCCAGCCGGACAGATATCTACGAGCAGTACTTC.

This chain joins TRBV5-1 and TRBJ2-1; D is ambiguous. V was shortened by 3 bases and J by 4 bases, with 17 bases between the two germline ends. The germline gives CDR1 SGHRS, CDR2 YFSETQ. CDR3 length: 16 amino acids. CDR3 sequence (DNA): TGCGCCAGCAGCTCTCTTTCGGCCCAAAATTACAATGAGCAGTTCTTC. Encoded protein: CASSSLSAQNYNEQFF.